In this sample, the clone carrying this T cell receptor beta chain turned up many times. The antigen is unknown. This sample is drawn from a study of T-cell reconstitution after alpha-beta-depleted transplantation in children. Preparation of the TCRbeta library used unique molecular identifiers. TCRdb analysed the PCR reads with MiXCR anew, one entry per CDR3 protein. The sample records about 300,000 distinct CDR3 sequences, about 9.5% being singletons. Study-level findings and limits: Where some patients showed high TCRbeta diversity at day 60, it came from recipient T cells and thymic progenitors that had survived. Several hundred graft clones that had expanded were reportedly the source of alpha-beta T cells about two months after transplant.

Germline V lookup: CDR1 SGHRS, CDR2 YFSETQ. Trimming removed 3 bases from V and 0 bases from J; junction bases left unmatched: 4. The CDR3 contains 15 residues. This sequence was found in a boy in the first two years of life with acute myeloid leukemia, due to receive a stem cell transplant. The rearrangement links TRBV5-1 to TRBJ2-7; 9 bases match TRBD1. Sequencing was performed on PBMCs, taken before TCRalphabeta/CD19-depleted stem cell transplant. Here the CDR3 reads CASSSRDRDSYEQYF. CDR3 bases: TGCGCCAGCAGCTCCAGGGACAGGGACTCCTACGAGCAGTACTTC.